These 19 T cell receptor beta chains were sequenced from one sample in a study of early T cells in non-severe SARS-CoV-2 infection. MiXCR was run by TCRdb on the 5' RACE reads, yielding one entry per CDR3 protein. The repertoire has 50,000 to 60,000 distinct CDR3 sequences, 5% to 7.5% of them found once; the top ten carry approximately 6.3%. Source: whole blood, taken at baseline. The source is an adult who was a healthcare worker with PCR-confirmed SARS-CoV-2 infection or an uninfected control (not recorded which).

A few counts support this clonotype. The chain has TRBV20-1 and TRBJ2-2; D call uncertain. CDR3 length: 13 residues. The V and J ends lost 0 bases and 6 bases respectively, with 8 bases between them. Looked up from germline, CDR1 is DFQATT and CDR2 is SNEGSKA (reference sequence). The CDR3: CSARDQRAGELFF. CDR3 nucleotide sequence: TGCAGTGCTAGAGATCAGCGAGCCGGGGAGCTGTTTTTT.

This clonotype was recorded at least ten times. The chain recombines TRBV29-1 with TRBJ2-3, with 13 bases fitting TRBD2. Germline values: CDR1 SQVTM, CDR2 ANQGSEA. The junction had 7 bases not matched to a gene; V was cut back by 8 bases and J by 2 bases. The CDR3 totals 15 residues. In DNA form, the CDR3 reads TGCAGCATTTCCGGGACTAGCGGGGCCACAGATACGCAGTATTTT. Translating gives CSISGTSGATDTQYF.

The rearrangement uses TRBV12-3 or TRBV12-4 and TRBJ2-1; D gene unclear. V was shortened by 4 bases and J by 3 bases, with 4 bases between the two germline ends. CDR3 size: 12 residues. The CDR3 protein is CASSWDYNEQFF. The CDR3 nucleotides are TGTGCCAGCAGTTGGGACTACAATGAGCAGTTCTTC.

This clonotype was counted ten times or more. The CDR3 sequence is CASSLRKEGSAFF. CDR3 DNA sequence: TGTGCCAGCAGCTTAAGGAAGGAGGGCTCAGCTTTCTTT. V gene TRBV7-9 combines with J gene TRBJ1-1, with no clear D. CDR3 length equals 13 residues. The germline gives CDR1 SEHNR, CDR2 FQNEAQ (reference sequence). V was clipped by 2 bases and J by 10 bases, with 14 bases between them. The whole variable domain, filled in from reference TRBV7-9 and TRBJ1-1, reads DTGVSQNPRHKITKRGQNVTFRCDPISEHNRLYWYRQTLGQGPEFLTYFQNEAQLEKSRLLSDRFSAERPKGSFSTLEIQRTEQGDSAMYLCASSLRKEGSAFFGQGTRLTVV.

This clonotype has a count of ten or more. V is TRBV19 and J is TRBJ1-5; D call uncertain. The germline V and J ends were trimmed by 3 bases and 2 bases, with 8 bases remaining between them. The CDR3 is 14 residues long. Germline assignment: CDR1 LNHDA and CDR2 SQIVND (reference sequence). The CDR3 region has the DNA TGTGCCAGTAGTATGCCTGATCGCAATCAGCCCCAGCATTTT. Amino acids: CASSMPDRNQPQHF.

Many counts were recorded for this clonotype. This sequence joins TRBV29-1 and TRBJ1-4, with D possibly matching TRBD1 (6 bases). The V end lost 5 bases, the J end lost 8 bases, and 21 bases lay between the germline ends. The CDR3 runs to 15 residues. Germline CDR1 is SQVTM and CDR2 is ANQGSEA. CDR3 amino acids: CSVSIFGRGAEKLFF. The CDR3 region has the DNA TGCAGCGTTTCGATTTTCGGCAGGGGAGCCGAAAAACTGTTTTTT.

This clonotype was found a few times. The chain combines TRBV7-2 with TRBJ1-1; unclear D gene. Trimming removed 0 bases at V and 1 base at J, with 3 bases between. Germline assignment: CDR1 SGHTA and CDR2 FQGNSA. The CDR3 sequence is 13 residues long. The CDR3 DNA sequence: TGTGCCAGCAGCTTAGCCGAGAACACTGAAGCTTTCTTT. Its translation is CASSLAENTEAFF.

Many counts were recorded for this clonotype. One end of the junction is discordant with germline, which a read error may explain. This chain links TRBV4-3 with TRBJ1-4; D gene unclear. Germline lookup yields CDR1 LGHNA and CDR2 YSLEER. This CDR3 contains 14 residues. CDR3 residues: CASSPVSTNEKLFF. CDR3 bases: TGCGCCAGCAGCCCCGTCTCAACGAATGAAAAACTGTTTTTT.

The V and J genes are TRBV7-9 and TRBJ2-3; D uncertain. V lost 5 bases, J lost 5 bases, and 5 bases lay in between. Germline assignment: CDR1 SEHNR and CDR2 FQNEAQ (reference sequence). The CDR3 is made up of 11 amino acids. As DNA, the CDR3 is TGTGCCAGCAGCGTTATAGATACGCAGTATTTT. Amino acids: CASSVIDTQYF.

This clonotype was counted a few times. V is TRBV20-1 and J is TRBJ1-6, with a possible D match to TRBD1 (5 bases). Germline assignment: CDR1 DFQATT and CDR2 SNEGSKA (reference sequence). This CDR3 is built from 13 residues. Trimming removed 6 bases at V and 7 bases at J, with 13 bases between. CDR3 DNA: TGCAGTGCCGGAGGGGATCCCAATTCACCCCTCCACTTT. Protein product: CSAGGDPNSPLHF.

This clonotype has just a few counts. The rearrangement links TRBV4-2 to TRBJ1-2; D gene ambiguous. CDR1 is LGHNA, CDR2 YNFKEQ, per germline. V dropped 4 bases and J dropped 6 bases, with 15 bases sitting between them. The CDR3 runs 14 residues. CDR3 sequence reads: CASSRPRASDGYTF. Written as DNA, the CDR3 is TGTGCCAGCAGCCGCCCCCGGGCAAGTGATGGCTACACCTTC.

This clonotype showed up many times. This chain connects TRBV7-6 to TRBJ2-5; D is unclear. Germline CDR1 is SGHVS and CDR2 is FNYEAQ. With 7 bases removed from V and 0 bases from J, the gap between germline ends came to 12 bases. This CDR3 has 14 amino acids. This CDR3 reads CASIRQPYQETQYF. CDR3 in DNA: TGTGCCAGCATCAGGCAGCCGTACCAAGAGACCCAGTACTTC.

The chain recombines TRBV12-3 or TRBV12-4 with TRBJ2-7; 8 positions match TRBD1. V lost 5 bases and J lost 4; bases outside the gene matches: 4. This CDR3 contains 13 residues. CDR3 amino acids: CASSLTGGYEQYF. CDR3 nucleotides: TGTGCCAGCAGTCTCACAGGGGGGTACGAGCAGTACTTC.

The V call is TRBV5-5, the J call TRBJ2-1; a possible D gene is TRBD2 (6 bases). V was pared by 2 bases and J by 8 bases, with 20 bases between. The CDR3 contains 16 residues. Germline V gene sequence: CDR1 SGHKS, CDR2 YYEKEE (reference sequence). The CDR3 loop is CASSLSGLGLTYEQFF. CDR3 DNA sequence: TGTGCCAGCAGCTTAAGCGGGCTTGGGCTAACCTATGAGCAGTTCTTC. Supplemented by reference TRBV5-5 and TRBJ2-1, the full variable domain reads DAGVTQSPTHLIKTRGQQVTLRCSPISGHKSVSWYQQVLGQGPQFIFQYYEKEERGRGNFPDRFSARQFPNYSSELNVNALLLGDSALYLCASSLSGLGLTYEQFFGPGTRLTVL.

This clonotype appeared many times. The chain joins TRBV30 to TRBJ2-1; D is undetermined. Germline CDR1 is GTSNPN and CDR2 is SVGIG (reference sequence). Trimming took off 0 bases at V and 5 bases at J, with 5 bases between the two ends. The CDR3 is made up of 12 amino acids. CDR3 region: CAWSVENNEQFF. In nucleotides, the CDR3 is TGTGCCTGGAGTGTAGAGAACAATGAGCAGTTCTTC.

This clonotype was observed at least ten times. V and J are TRBV4-3 and TRBJ2-3; D may be TRBD1 (6 bases). Between the trimmed V and J ends, which lost 3 bases and 1 base, there was a span of 20 bases. The CDR3 consists of 18 residues. Germline V gives CDR1 LGHNA, CDR2 YSLEER. CDR3 nucleotides: TGCGCCAGCAGCCATCTCAATCCAGGGGCCTGGGGCACAGATACGCAGTATTTT. Protein sequence: CASSHLNPGAWGTDTQYF.

V and J are TRBV7-9 and TRBJ2-3; D gene unclear. Germline CDR1 is SEHNR and CDR2 is FQNEAQ (reference sequence). This CDR3 contains 14 residues. Trimming took off 4 bases at V and 3 bases at J, with 11 bases between the two ends. The CDR3, as DNA: TGTGCCAGCAGCTCTCCTCTGGAGACAGATACGCAGTATTTT. Amino acids: CASSSPLETDTQYF.

This clonotype has ten or more counts. The chain combines TRBV5-4 with TRBJ2-7; the D is unclear. This CDR3 has 16 residues. Trimming removed 4 bases at V and 0 bases at J, with 17 bases between. Germline values: CDR1 SGHNT, CDR2 YYREEE (reference sequence). In DNA, the CDR3 is TGTGCCAGCAGCGACCAACTATGGGCCTCCTCCTACGAGCAGTACTTC. Protein sequence: CASSDQLWASSYEQYF.

This clonotype was seen repeatedly, ten times or more. The chain joins TRBV5-1 to TRBJ1-1; D is uncertain. The CDR3 has 16 amino acids. V was shortened by 4 bases and J by 0 bases, with 16 bases between the two germline ends. Germline V gene sequence: CDR1 SGHRS, CDR2 YFSETQ. For the CDR3, the DNA is TGCGCCAGCAGCCCGAAACCTAGAGACTTGAACACTGAAGCTTTCTTT. The encoded protein is CASSPKPRDLNTEAFF.